The next 10 T cell receptor beta chains were all read from a single sample in a study of spatial heterogeneity in lung cancer. Study observations and caveats: Counts of expanded alpha and beta TCRs within tumors tracked the tumor nonsynonymous mutation count.

TCRdb re-called the 5' RACE reads through MiXCR, storing one row per CDR3 protein. The sample yields about 9,800 distinct CDR3 sequences, about 50% seen once. These TCRs' antigens remain unknown. Time point in this sample: sample taken at primary tumor resection. The source was lung tumor tissue, collected at surgery. These receptors originate from a female donor with early-stage non-small cell lung cancer.

The table lists this clonotype with a count of one. The chain recombines TRBV30 with TRBJ2-7; 8 nucleotides line up with TRBD2. This CDR3 spans 14 amino acids. V lost 2 bases and J lost 2; bases outside the gene matches: 5. Germline V gives CDR1 GTSNPN, CDR2 SVGIG (reference sequence). CDR3 sequence reads: CAWSRSSGAYEQYF. CDR3 bases: TGTGCCTGGAGTAGGAGTAGCGGGGCCTACGAGCAGTACTTC.

The chain has TRBV29-1 and TRBJ1-2, with no clear D. This CDR3 comprises 12 residues. Trimming stripped 6 bases from V and 4 bases from J, with 12 bases between. The V gene's germline CDR1 is SQVTM and CDR2 ANQGSEA. The CDR3 sequence is CSVNGFGYGYTF. The CDR3 region has the DNA TGCAGCGTAAACGGTTTCGGCTATGGCTACACCTTC.

This clonotype came up a few times. The chain recombines TRBV5-5 with TRBJ1-6; possibly TRBD1 for D (5 bases). The V and J ends lost 3 bases and 12 bases respectively, with 16 bases between them. The CDR3 covers 14 residues. Germline-derived CDR1 and CDR2 are SGHKS and YYEKEE (reference sequence). Here the CDR3 reads CASSSQTVGRPLHF. The CDR3 DNA follows: TGTGCCAGCAGCTCTCAGACAGTAGGGCGACCCCTCCACTTT.

This clonotype was recorded a few times. The V and J genes are TRBV7-2 and TRBJ2-3; 13 nucleotides match TRBD2. The CDR3 loop spans 16 amino acids. Germline V gene data show CDR1 as SGHTA and CDR2 as FQGNSA. With 5 bases clipped from V and 6 bases from J, the junction kept 8 bases outside the gene matches. This chain's CDR3 is CASSPRTSGGGDTQYF. CDR3 in DNA: TGTGCCAGCAGCCCGCGGACTAGCGGGGGTGGGGATACGCAGTATTTT. The whole variable domain, filled in from reference TRBV7-2 and TRBJ2-3, reads GAGVSQSPSNKVTEKGKDVELRCDPISGHTALYWYRQSLGQGLEFLIYFQGNSAPDKSGLPSDRFSAERTGGSVSTLTIQRTQQEDSAVYLCASSPRTSGGGDTQYFGPGTRLTVL.

This chain uses TRBV20-1 with TRBJ1-2, with a tentative D call TRBD1 (6 bases). Per germline, CDR1 DFQATT and CDR2 SNEGSKA (reference sequence). Trimming stripped 2 bases from V and 0 bases from J, with 22 bases between. This CDR3 contains 18 residues. The CDR3 DNA is TGCAGTGCTAGACCCCCCTACAGGGCGGGGTTATCTAACTATGGCTACACCTTC. Translating it yields CSARPPYRAGLSNYGYTF.

This clonotype turned up a few times. The chain has TRBV11-2 and TRBJ2-5; D is unresolved. This CDR3 comprises 13 residues. Trimming stripped 5 bases from V and 0 bases from J, with 7 bases between. From germline, CDR1 is SGHAT and CDR2 FQNNGV. The CDR3 loop is CASSRGHQETQYF. As DNA, the CDR3 is TGTGCCAGCAGCAGAGGACACCAAGAGACCCAGTACTTC.

This clonotype was observed once. The rearrangement uses TRBV12-3 or TRBV12-4 and TRBJ2-5, with TRBD1 identical over 8 bases. The CDR3 is made up of 15 amino acids. The ends lost 1 base at V and 3 bases at J; junction bases unmatched: 4. The CDR3 loop is CASSLGRTGKETQYF. The CDR3, as DNA: TGTGCCAGCAGTTTAGGTCGGACAGGGAAAGAGACCCAGTACTTC.

V usage is TRBV7-8 and J usage is TRBJ2-5; a possible D gene is TRBD2 (7 bases). The germline V gene encodes CDR1 SGHVS and CDR2 FQNEAQ. V dropped 8 bases and J dropped 3 bases, with 19 bases sitting between them. The CDR3 runs 15 residues. CDR3 loop: CASSPTGGRKETQYF. The CDR3 DNA sequence: TGTGCCAGCTCACCCACCGGGGGGCGAAAAGAGACCCAGTACTTC.

The J gene is TRBJ1-2, the V gene TRBV12-3 or TRBV12-4; the D gene is possibly TRBD1 (6 bases). V shed 5 bases and J shed 0 bases, with 13 bases lying between them. The CDR3 extends over 15 amino acids. This CDR3 is CASSPQTGANYGYTF. CDR3 nucleotides: TGTGCCAGCAGTCCTCAGACAGGCGCTAACTATGGCTACACCTTC.

The genes are TRBV7-9 and TRBJ1-5, with D possibly being TRBD1 (6 bases). V was cut by 4 bases and J by 3 bases, with 10 bases left in between. This CDR3 spans 14 amino acids. Germline V CDR1 and CDR2: SEHNR, FQNEAQ (reference sequence). The CDR3: CASSSRTDNQPQHF. CDR3 in DNA: TGTGCCAGCAGCTCTCGGACAGACAATCAGCCCCAGCATTTT. Combining the CDR3 with reference TRBV7-9 and TRBJ1-5 gives the whole variable domain DTGVSQNPRHKITKRGQNVTFRCDPISEHNRLYWYRQTLGQGPEFLTYFQNEAQLEKSRLLSDRFSAERPKGSFSTLEIQRTEQGDSAMYLCASSSRTDNQPQHFGDGTRLSIL.